This T cell receptor (beta chain) derives from a study of cytomegalovirus exposure and HLA in healthy donors. About the research overall: Assignment to the Caucasian-associated ancestry cluster applied to around 80% of the approximately 400 genotyped donors.

PCR involved 60 Vbeta and 13 Jbeta primers. Using immunoSEQ multiplex PCR, the repertoire was profiled, and TCRdb retains in-frame clones only, with some absent. The data show about 130,000 clones, around 72% seen once. V lost 6 bases and J lost 7; bases outside the gene matches: 5. From germline, CDR1 is KGHSH and CDR2 LQKENI. The CDR3 contains 14 residues. The origin of this receptor is a man aged 45-65 years in good health and CMV-seropositive. Material: PBMCs. This sequence joins TRBV18 and TRBJ1-4; 10 nucleotides align to TRBD1. Here the CDR3 reads CASSQGQGSEKLFF. For the CDR3, the DNA is TGTGCCAGCTCCCAGGGACAGGGGAGTGAAAAACTGTTTTTT.